The 18 T cell receptor beta chains below were found in one sample sequenced in a study of T cell responses to AZD1222 COVID-19 vaccine. Profiled with immunoSEQ multiplex PCR; TCRdb holds only in-frame clones, not every one. The profile covers 120,000 or so clones, with around 86% appearing a single time and about 1.2% taken by the ten largest. Sequencing was performed on peripheral blood, taken on day 0 of AZD1222 vaccination. The source is an adult in good health.

CDR3 in DNA: TGCAGTGCTAGTAAAGGGCCTGGAAACACCATATATTTT. It encodes CSASKGPGNTIYF. This chain joins TRBV20-1 and TRBJ1-3; D not resolved. Trimming stripped 3 bases from V and 2 bases from J, with 8 bases between. CDR1 and CDR2 (germline): DFQATT, SNEGSKA (reference sequence). CDR3 size: 13 residues.

The chain has TRBV5-1 and TRBJ1-2; weak D call: TRBD1 (5 bases). Germline-derived CDR1 and CDR2 are SGHRS and YFSETQ. Deletions cut 0 bases from V and 4 bases from J, with 7 bases between. This CDR3 has 13 residues. CDR3 loop: CASSLDDSYGYTF. The DNA for the CDR3 is TGCGCCAGCAGCTTGGACGACAGCTATGGCTACACCTTC.

The chain employs TRBV7-2 and TRBJ2-1; tentative D call: TRBD2 (6 bases). V lost 3 bases, J lost 7 bases, and 13 bases lay in between. Germline V gene lookup returns CDR1 SGHTA and CDR2 FQGNSA. CDR3 size: 14 residues. CDR3 sequence reads: CASSLPGTQNEQFF. Here the CDR3 DNA reads TGTGCCAGCAGCTTGCCCGGGACTCAGAATGAGCAGTTCTTC.

V and J are TRBV4-3 and TRBJ1-5, with no clear D. V shed 0 bases and J shed 4 bases, with 4 bases lying between them. CDR1 is LGHNA and CDR2 is YSLEER in the germline V gene. The CDR3 consists of 13 residues. CDR3 protein: CASSQEFNQPQHF. In DNA form, the CDR3 reads TGCGCCAGCAGCCAAGAATTTAATCAGCCCCAGCATTTT.

V usage is TRBV10-3 and J usage is TRBJ1-2; D is ambiguous. The CDR3 runs 16 residues. V was trimmed by 7 bases and J by 7 bases, leaving 25 bases between them. Germline assignment: CDR1 ENHRY and CDR2 SYGVKD. The CDR3 is CAITEGGLHLNGGYTF. CDR3 coding DNA: TGTGCCATCACCGAGGGTGGCTTGCATCTAAATGGTGGCTACACCTTC.

The gene calls are TRBV5-5 and TRBJ2-7; 7 bases line up with TRBD1. Germline-derived CDR1 and CDR2 are SGHKS and YYEKEE (reference sequence). With 0 bases clipped from V and 0 bases from J, the junction kept 9 bases outside the gene matches. The CDR3 extends over 17 amino acids. Here the CDR3 reads CASSLEGQGESSYEQYF. As DNA, the CDR3 is TGTGCCAGCAGCTTGGAGGGGCAGGGGGAAAGCTCCTACGAGCAGTACTTC.

The chain has TRBV7-8 and TRBJ2-7, with 9 bases matching TRBD1. The CDR3 is 15 amino acids. The trim removed 5 bases at V and 6 bases at J, leaving 11 bases unmatched. CDR1 is SGHVS and CDR2 is FQNEAQ in the germline V gene. The DNA for the CDR3 is TGTGCCAGCAGCGCACCCGGGACAGGGCCTTTCGAGCAGTACTTC. Translation: CASSAPGTGPFEQYF.

This chain connects TRBV5-1 to TRBJ2-3, with D tentatively TRBD1 (6 bases). Germline values: CDR1 SGHRS, CDR2 YFSETQ. With 5 bases removed from V and 0 bases from J, the gap between germline ends came to 10 bases. This CDR3 comprises 14 residues. CDR3 in DNA: TGCGCCAGCAGATGGGACACGAGCACAGATACGCAGTATTTT. It specifies CASRWDTSTDTQYF.

In this sample, this clone turned up once. The chain uses TRBV6-5 and TRBJ2-3; D not resolved. V lost 6 bases and J 3 bases, leaving 13 bases between the germline ends. CDR1 and CDR2 from the germline V gene are MNHEY and SVGAGI. The CDR3 is 14 amino acids. The CDR3 DNA sequence: TGTGCCAGCAGGGCAGAGCTTGAAACAGATACGCAGTATTTT. This codes for CASRAELETDTQYF.

The rearrangement uses TRBV6-5 and TRBJ2-7; 7 positions match TRBD2. The CDR3 extends over 12 amino acids. Germline V gene sequence: CDR1 MNHEY, CDR2 SVGAGI. Unmatched junction bases numbered 3, after V lost 6 bases and J lost 4 bases. CDR3 DNA sequence: TGTGCCAGCAGCAGACTAGCTTACGAGCAGTACTTC. Amino acid sequence: CASSRLAYEQYF.

In this sample, this clone turned up a few times. This chain joins TRBV12-2 and TRBJ1-5. TRBV12-2 is listed as a pseudogene. The CDR3 extends over 16 amino acids. CDR3 loop: CASRPQGGDSNQPQHF. For the CDR3, the DNA is TGTGCAAGTCGCCCACAGGGAGGGGATAGCAATCAGCCCCAGCATTTT.

The rearrangement links TRBV3-1 (or the pseudogene TRBV3-2) to TRBJ1-1, with 7 bases that match TRBD1. J gave up 5 bases and V 3 bases, and 6 bases lay outside the gene matches. Germline CDR1 LGHDT, CDR2 YNNKEL (reference sequence). This CDR3 has 14 amino acids. The CDR3 DNA reads TGTGCCAGCAGCCAGGCAGGGGGGAAGACTGAAGCTTTCTTT. It yields the protein CASSQAGGKTEAFF.

V and J are TRBV11-2 and TRBJ2-3; no firm D call. The CDR3 runs 12 residues. In germline, CDR1 is SGHAT, CDR2 FQNNGV. V was shortened by 3 bases and J by 2 bases, with 3 bases between the two germline ends. CDR3 sequence (DNA): TGTGCCAGCAGCTTCCTCACAGATACGCAGTATTTT. Translation gives CASSFLTDTQYF. Full variable domain (missing parts from reference TRBV11-2 and TRBJ2-3): EAGVAQSPRYKIIEKRQSVAFWCNPISGHATLYWYQQILGQGPKLLIQFQNNGVVDDSQLPKDRFSAERLKGVDSTLKIQPAKLEDSAVYLCASSFLTDTQYFGPGTRLTVL.

The gene calls are TRBV12-3 or TRBV12-4 and TRBJ2-3; no clear D gene. The CDR3 is made up of 12 amino acids. Trimming left V 1 base short and J 5 bases short, with 4 bases between. The chain's CDR3 is CASSLGRDTQYF. CDR3 nucleotide sequence: TGTGCCAGCAGTTTAGGGCGAGATACGCAGTATTTT.

This clone appeared a few times. This rearrangement joins TRBV30 to TRBJ1-4; D is perhaps TRBD1 (5 bases). V lost 1 base, J lost 7 bases, and 16 bases lay in between. The CDR3 covers 15 residues. CDR1 and CDR2 (germline): GTSNPN, SVGIG (reference sequence). Here the CDR3 reads CAWSAQGSAGEKLFF. CDR3 bases: TGTGCCTGGAGTGCCCAGGGTTCCGCTGGTGAAAAACTGTTTTTT.

The J gene is TRBJ2-3, the V gene TRBV5-4, with D tentatively TRBD1 (6 bases). V shed 10 bases and J shed 3 bases, with 15 bases lying between them. The CDR3 consists of 13 residues. The germline CDR1 and CDR2 sequences are SGHNT and YYREEE (reference sequence). The CDR3 sequence: CALRQAITDTQYF. As DNA, the CDR3 is TGTGCCCTTCGACAGGCTATAACAGATACGCAGTATTTT.

The gene calls are TRBV4-1 and TRBJ2-1; 11 nucleotides match TRBD2. V was clipped by 2 bases and J by 7 bases; unmatched bases: 10. Germline loops: CDR1 MGHRA, CDR2 YSYEKL. This CDR3 contains 17 residues. This chain's CDR3 is CASSQYGSGGAQNEQFF. The CDR3 nucleotides read TGCGCCAGCAGCCAATACGGTAGCGGGGGGGCCCAAAATGAGCAGTTCTTC.

V is TRBV6-1 and J is TRBJ2-7; maybe TRBD1 (5 bases). CDR1 and CDR2 from the germline V gene are MNHNS and SASEGT. The V gene lost 0 bases and the J gene lost 3 bases, with 12 bases spanning the gap. The length of the CDR3 is 15 residues. The CDR3 DNA sequence: TGTGCCAGCAGTGAAGCGACAGACAATGGCTACGAGCAGTACTTC. It is translated as CASSEATDNGYEQYF.